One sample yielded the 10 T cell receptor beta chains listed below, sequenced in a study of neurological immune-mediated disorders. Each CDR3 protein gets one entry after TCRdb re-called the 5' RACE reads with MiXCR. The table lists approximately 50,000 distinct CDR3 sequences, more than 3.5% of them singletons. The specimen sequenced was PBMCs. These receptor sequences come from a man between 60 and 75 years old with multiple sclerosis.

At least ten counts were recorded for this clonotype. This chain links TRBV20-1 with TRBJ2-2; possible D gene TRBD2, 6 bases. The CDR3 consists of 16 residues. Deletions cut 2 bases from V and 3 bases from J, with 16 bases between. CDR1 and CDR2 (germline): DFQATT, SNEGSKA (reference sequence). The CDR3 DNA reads TGCAGTGCTAGAAATCCTATGCGGGGCGACACCGGGGAGCTGTTTTTT. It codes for CSARNPMRGDTGELFF.

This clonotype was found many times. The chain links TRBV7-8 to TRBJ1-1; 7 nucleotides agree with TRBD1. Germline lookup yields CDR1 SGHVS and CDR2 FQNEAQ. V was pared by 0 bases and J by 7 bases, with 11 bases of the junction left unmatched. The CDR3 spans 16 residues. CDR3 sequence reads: CASSLAQGGSEIEAFF. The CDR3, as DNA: TGTGCCAGCAGCTTAGCCCAGGGGGGCTCCGAGATTGAAGCTTTCTTT. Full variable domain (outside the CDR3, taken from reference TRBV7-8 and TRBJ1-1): GAGVSQSPRYKVAKRGQDVALRCDPISGHVSLFWYQQALGQGPEFLTYFQNEAQLDKSGLPSDRFFAERPEGSVSTLKIQRTQQEDSAVYLCASSLAQGGSEIEAFFGQGTRLTVV.

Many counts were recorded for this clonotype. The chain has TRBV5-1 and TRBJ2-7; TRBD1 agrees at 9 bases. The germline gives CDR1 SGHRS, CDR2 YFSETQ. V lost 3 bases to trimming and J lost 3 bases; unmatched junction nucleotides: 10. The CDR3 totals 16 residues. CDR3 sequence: CASSWGGGTGFYEQYF. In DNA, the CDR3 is TGCGCCAGCAGCTGGGGGGGTGGGACAGGGTTCTACGAGCAGTACTTC.

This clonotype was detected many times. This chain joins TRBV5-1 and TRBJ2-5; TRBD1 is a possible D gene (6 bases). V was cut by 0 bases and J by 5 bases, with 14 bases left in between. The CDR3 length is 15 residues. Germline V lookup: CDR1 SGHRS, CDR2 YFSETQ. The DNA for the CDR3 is TGCGCCAGCAGCTTGGCCTCGGCAGGGGAGGAGACCCAGTACTTC. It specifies CASSLASAGEETQYF.

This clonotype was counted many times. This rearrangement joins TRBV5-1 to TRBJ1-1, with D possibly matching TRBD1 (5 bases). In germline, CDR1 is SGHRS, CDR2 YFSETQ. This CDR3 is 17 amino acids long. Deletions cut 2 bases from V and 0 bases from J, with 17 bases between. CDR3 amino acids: CASSLMYRMAMNTEAFF. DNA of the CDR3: TGCGCCAGCAGCTTAATGTACAGGATGGCGATGAACACTGAAGCTTTCTTT.

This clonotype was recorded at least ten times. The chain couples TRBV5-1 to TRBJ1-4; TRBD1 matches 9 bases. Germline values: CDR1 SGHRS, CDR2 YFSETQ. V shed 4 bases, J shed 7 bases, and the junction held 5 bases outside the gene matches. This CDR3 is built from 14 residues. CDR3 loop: CASSGQGIREKLFF. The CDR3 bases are TGCGCCAGCAGCGGACAGGGGATTCGTGAAAAACTGTTTTTT.

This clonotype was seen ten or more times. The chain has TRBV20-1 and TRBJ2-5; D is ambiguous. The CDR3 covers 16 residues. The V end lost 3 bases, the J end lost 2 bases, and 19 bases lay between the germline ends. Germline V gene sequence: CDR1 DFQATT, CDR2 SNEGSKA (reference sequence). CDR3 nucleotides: TGCAGTGCTAGGGGTGGTACTGCCGCGGCTCAAGAGACCCAGTACTTC. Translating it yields CSARGGTAAAQETQYF.

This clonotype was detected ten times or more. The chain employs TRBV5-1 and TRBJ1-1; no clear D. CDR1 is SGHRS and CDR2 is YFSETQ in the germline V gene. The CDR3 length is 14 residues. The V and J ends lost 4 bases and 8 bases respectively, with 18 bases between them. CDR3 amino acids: CASSPVEGLTEAFF. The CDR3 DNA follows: TGCGCCAGCAGCCCGGTGGAGGGTCTGACCGAAGCTTTCTTT. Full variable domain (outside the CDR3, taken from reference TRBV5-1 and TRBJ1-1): KAGVTQTPRYLIKTRGQQVTLSCSPISGHRSVSWYQQTPGQGLQFLFEYFSETQRNKGNFPGRFSGRQFSNSRSEMNVSTLELGDSALYLCASSPVEGLTEAFFGQGTRLTVV.

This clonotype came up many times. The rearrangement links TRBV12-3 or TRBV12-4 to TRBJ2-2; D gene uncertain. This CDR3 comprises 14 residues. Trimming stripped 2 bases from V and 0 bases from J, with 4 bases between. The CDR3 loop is CASSLNSNTGELFF. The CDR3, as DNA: TGTGCCAGCAGTTTAAACTCGAACACCGGGGAGCTGTTTTTT.

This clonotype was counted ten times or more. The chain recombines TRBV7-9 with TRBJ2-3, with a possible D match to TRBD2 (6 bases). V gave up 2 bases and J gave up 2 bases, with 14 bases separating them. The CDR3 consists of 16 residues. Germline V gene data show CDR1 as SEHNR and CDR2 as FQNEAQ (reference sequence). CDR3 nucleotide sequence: TGTGCCAGCAGCTTATGGCGGGGCGAGTCCACAGATACGCAGTATTTT. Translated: CASSLWRGESTDTQYF.